This is a list of T cell receptor beta chains from one sample in a study of CD8+ T cells in alopecia areata. The data were produced by immunoSEQ multiplex PCR, yet TCRdb's version contains in-frame clones alone and is incomplete. The sample contains 180,000 or so clones, less than 75% of which appear only once. The sequencing here drew on CD8+ T cells sorted from blood, taken at week 0. All receptors come from a human donor with alopecia areata. CDR3s include the opening cysteine and the closing phenylalanine or tryptophan. D genes are given only for firm matches. Some rows have no size entry. The others give once, few or many, or a class for an expanded clone.

.	TRBV27	TRBJ2-3	.	CASSEVKSTDTQYF	TGTGCCAGCAGTGAGGTAAAAAGCACAGATACGCAGTATTTT
.	TRBV5-6	TRBJ2-2	.	CASSRGTGELFF	TGTGCCAGCAGCAGGGGCACCGGGGAGCTGTTTTTT
TRBD1	TRBV7-2	TRBJ1-6	few	CASSSHEVTGAHSPLHF	TGTGCCAGCAGCTCCCACGAGGTCACAGGGGCGCATTCACCCCTCCACTTT
.	TRBV30	TRBJ2-1	.	CAWSVDINEQFF	TGTGCCTGGAGTGTAGATATAAATGAGCAGTTCTTC
.	TRBV6-5	TRBJ2-2	few	CASSTSGTNTGELFF	TGTGCCAGCAGTACGTCCGGGACGAACACCGGGGAGCTGTTTTTT
.	TRBV30	TRBJ2-7	.	CAWSESSYEQYF	TGTGCCTGGTCCGAGAGCTCCTACGAGCAGTACTTC
.	TRBV14	TRBJ2-5	once	CASSRNQETQYF	TGTGCCAGCAGCCGGAACCAAGAGACCCAGTACTTC
.	TRBV6-5	TRBJ2-5	.	CASSYMGTATQETQYF	TGTGCCAGCAGTTACATGGGCACGGCGACTCAAGAGACCCAGTACTTC
.	TRBV11-3	TRBJ2-4	.	CASSTQSGDSRAKNIQYF	TGTGCCAGCAGCACACAGTCGGGGGACAGCCGAGCCAAAAACATTCAGTACTTC
.	TRBV5-6	TRBJ2-3	.	CASSRGTTDTQYF	TGTGCCAGCAGTAGGGGCACCACAGATACGCAGTATTTT
.	TRBV2	TRBJ1-5	.	CASSVGRQLDERQPQHF	TGTGCCAGCAGTGTGGGTCGACAGCTAGATGAGAGGCAGCCCCAGCATTTT
.	TRBV21-1	TRBJ2-5	.	CASSKGLSGWPVEETQYF	TGTGCCAGCAGCAAAGGGTTAAGCGGGTGGCCGGTGGAAGAGACCCAGTACTTC
.	TRBV29-1	TRBJ1-2	once	CSVDDPERNYGYTF	TGCAGCGTTGATGACCCAGAAAGGAACTATGGCTACACCTTC
.	TRBV27	TRBJ2-7	.	CASSSDPLGGEQYF	TGTGCCAGCAGTTCGGATCCATTAGGGGGCGAGCAGTACTTC
.	TRBV25-1	TRBJ1-4	.	CASSVSGSPEKLFF	TGTGCCAGCAGTGTAAGCGGGAGCCCAGAAAAACTGTTTTTT
.	TRBV7-8	TRBJ2-2	.	CASSLVGGDGELFF	TGTGCCAGCAGCTTAGTTGGAGGGGACGGGGAGCTGTTTTTT
.	TRBV15	TRBJ2-7	.	CATSRDLRVYPYEQYF	TGTGCCACCAGCAGAGATCTCCGGGTCTACCCCTACGAGCAGTACTTC
.	TRBV7-9	TRBJ1-2	few	CASRPPGFYGYTF	TGTGCCAGCAGACCGCCAGGGTTCTATGGCTACACCTTC
TRBD1	TRBV7-9	TRBJ2-1	few	CASSLTGVYNEQFF	TGTGCCAGCAGCTTGACAGGGGTCTACAATGAGCAGTTCTTC
.	TRBV2	TRBJ2-7	.	CASMGSRDEQYF	TGTGCCAGCATGGGGTCTCGGGACGAGCAGTACTTC
TRBD2	TRBV13	TRBJ2-7	.	CASSLGLAYEQYF	TGTGCCAGCAGCCTGGGACTAGCCTACGAGCAGTACTTC
.	TRBV6-5	TRBJ2-7	few	CASLDSSSYEQYF	TGTGCCAGCTTGGACTCTAGCTCCTACGAGCAGTACTTC
.	TRBV30	TRBJ1-5	.	CAYAEGDQPQHF	TGTGCCTACGCGGAGGGGGATCAGCCCCAGCATTTT
TRBD2	TRBV30	TRBJ2-1	.	CAWSPGLAGDVGFF	TGTGCCTGGAGTCCGGGACTAGCGGGGGATGTCGGGTTCTTC
.	TRBV6-5	TRBJ2-5	.	CASSPAGDQETQYF	TGTGCCAGCAGCCCTGCAGGGGATCAAGAGACCCAGTACTTC
TRBD1	TRBV29-1	TRBJ1-2	.	CSVDEARAGQENYGYTF	TGCAGCGTTGACGAAGCCCGGGCGGGACAGGAAAACTATGGCTACACCTTC
.	TRBV7-9	TRBJ1-2	.	CASSLDNSGYTF	TGTGCCAGCAGCTTAGACAATTCTGGCTACACCTTC
.	TRBV25-1	TRBJ1-1	.	CASSASGNTEAFF	TGTGCCAGCAGTGCCTCGGGTAACACTGAAGCTTTCTTT
.	TRBV30	TRBJ1-6	once	CAWEQKSRDLNSPLHF	TGTGCCTGGGAGCAGAAATCCAGGGATCTGAATTCACCCCTCCACTTT
.	TRBV6-6	TRBJ1-5	.	CATSQINQPQHF	TGTGCCACCAGCCAGATCAATCAGCCCCAGCATTTT
.	TRBV13	TRBJ2-3	.	CASSSPQHQRDTQYF	TGTGCCAGCAGCTCCCCGCAGCACCAGAGGGATACGCAGTATTTT
.	TRBV25-1	TRBJ2-1	.	CASGRAGNEQFF	TGTGCCAGCGGGAGAGCGGGCAATGAGCAGTTCTTC
TRBD2	TRBV6-1	TRBJ2-1	few	CASSEASGGNNEQFF	TGTGCCAGCAGTGAAGCGTCCGGGGGGAACAATGAGCAGTTCTTC
.	TRBV6-5	TRBJ1-2	few	CASSYAGNDGYTF	TGTGCCAGCAGTTATGCTGGAAATGATGGCTACACCTTC
.	TRBV6-5	TRBJ1-2	once	CASSYSWLRQGYGYTF	TGTGCCAGCAGTTACTCGTGGTTGAGGCAGGGATATGGCTACACCTTC
.	TRBV27	TRBJ1-1	.	CASSLFGGGNTEAFF	TGTGCCAGCAGTTTATTCGGGGGGGGGAACACTGAAGCTTTCTTT
.	TRBV7-9	TRBJ1-5	few	CASSLGGTQPQHF	TGTGCCAGCAGCTTAGGGGGGACTCAGCCCCAGCATTTT
.	TRBV6-5	TRBJ2-1	few	CASSPRGGGKWEQFF	TGTGCCAGCAGCCCTCGAGGGGGGGGCAAGTGGGAGCAGTTCTTC
TRBD2	TRBV2	TRBJ2-1	.	CATNGLAGLYNEQFF	TGTGCCACCAATGGACTAGCGGGGTTATACAATGAGCAGTTCTTC
.	TRBV30	TRBJ2-6	.	CAWTVGSGANVLTF	TGTGCCTGGACGGTCGGCTCTGGGGCCAACGTCCTGACTTTC
.	TRBV19	TRBJ2-3	.	CASRETGLTDTQYF	TGTGCCAGTAGGGAAACCGGGCTCACAGATACGCAGTATTTT
TRBD1	TRBV5-6	TRBJ2-1	.	CASSLSGQDQLF	TGTGCCAGCAGCCTGTCGGGACAGGACCAGCTCTTC
.	TRBV5-6	TRBJ2-7	.	CASSLWDGSYEQYF	TGTGCCAGCAGCTTGTGGGACGGATCCTACGAGCAGTACTTC
TRBD2	TRBV4-1	TRBJ2-3	.	CASSPSGASGDSTDTQYF	TGCGCCAGCAGCCCCTCCGGGGCTAGCGGGGATAGCACAGATACGCAGTATTTT
TRBD1	TRBV9	TRBJ2-3	.	CASSSTGGAADTQYF	TGTGCCAGCAGCTCGACAGGGGGCGCGGCAGATACGCAGTATTTT
TRBD1	TRBV15	TRBJ1-1	.	CATSSRGTEQAFF	TGTGCCACCAGCAGTAGAGGGACAGAACAAGCTTTCTTT
.	TRBV7-9	TRBJ2-5	few	CASRLGLQETQYF	TGTGCCAGCAGACTAGGACTTCAAGAGACCCAGTACTTC
.	TRBV28	TRBJ1-5	few	CASSLLGSNQPQHF	TGTGCCAGCAGTTTATTGGGTAGCAATCAGCCCCAGCATTTT
.	TRBV29-1	TRBJ2-2	few	CSAEGWAGELFF	TGCAGCGCTGAAGGGTGGGCCGGGGAGCTGTTTTTT
.	TRBV7-9	TRBJ2-5	once	CASSNAGARETQYF	TGTGCCAGCAGTAACGCCGGGGCTAGGGAGACCCAGTACTTC
.	TRBV30	TRBJ2-4	few	CAWSVGTGAKNIQYF	TGTGCCTGGAGTGTGGGGACGGGCGCCAAAAACATTCAGTACTTC
.	TRBV7-2	TRBJ1-2	.	CASSLAGGIVDTF	TGTGCCAGCAGCTTAGCTGGGGGAATCGTCGACACCTTC
.	TRBV7-2	TRBJ1-5	.	CASSRAGQQPQHF	TGTGCCAGCAGTCGGGCAGGGCAACAGCCCCAGCATTTT
TRBD2	TRBV5-1	TRBJ2-3	.	CASSYLLAGSTDTQYF	TGCGCCAGCAGCTACCTACTAGCGGGTAGCACAGATACGCAGTATTTT
TRBD1	TRBV2	TRBJ1-4	.	CATYPQGAANEKLFF	TGTGCCACCTACCCCCAGGGGGCGGCTAATGAAAAACTGTTTTTT
.	TRBV14	TRBJ2-3	few	CASSQEYRPYTDTQYF	TGTGCCAGCAGCCAGGAATACAGGCCGTACACAGATACGCAGTATTTT
TRBD1	TRBV30	TRBJ1-1	.	CACPRDRELTEAFF	TGTGCCTGCCCCCGGGACAGGGAATTAACTGAAGCTTTCTTT